This entry describes one TCR beta chain. Its cognate antigen is unknown. The same CDR3 is also encoded by other DNA sequences in this sample. This CDR3 spans 14 amino acids. The V end was cut by 2 bases, the J end by 1 base, with 6 bases between. The germline CDR1 and CDR2 sequences are LNHDA and SQIVND (reference sequence). The data belong to a study of cytomegalovirus exposure and HLA in healthy donors. Study-wide results and limits: TCR beta sequences reportedly predicted the HLA-A and HLA-B alleles of most subjects accurately.

The PCR had 60 Vbeta and 13 Jbeta primers. The method was immunoSEQ multiplex PCR; TCRdb's version includes in-frame clones alone and lacks a portion of them. The sample records some 110,000 clones, approximately 81% being singletons. This sequence originates from a woman aged 18-29 years in good health and CMV-seropositive. The sample consisted of PBMCs. The genes are TRBV19 and TRBJ1-5, with D possibly matching TRBD1 (6 bases). The CDR3 DNA sequence: TGTGCCAGTAGTATAAGGGGGAGCAATCAGCCCCAGCATTTT. Its translation: CASSIRGSNQPQHF. Full variable domain (missing parts from reference TRBV19 and TRBJ1-5): DGGITQSPKYLFRKEGQNVTLSCEQNLNHDAMYWYRQDPGQGLRLIYYSQIVNDFQKGDIAEGYSVSREKKESFPLTVTSAQKNPTAFYLCASSIRGSNQPQHFGDGTRLSIL.